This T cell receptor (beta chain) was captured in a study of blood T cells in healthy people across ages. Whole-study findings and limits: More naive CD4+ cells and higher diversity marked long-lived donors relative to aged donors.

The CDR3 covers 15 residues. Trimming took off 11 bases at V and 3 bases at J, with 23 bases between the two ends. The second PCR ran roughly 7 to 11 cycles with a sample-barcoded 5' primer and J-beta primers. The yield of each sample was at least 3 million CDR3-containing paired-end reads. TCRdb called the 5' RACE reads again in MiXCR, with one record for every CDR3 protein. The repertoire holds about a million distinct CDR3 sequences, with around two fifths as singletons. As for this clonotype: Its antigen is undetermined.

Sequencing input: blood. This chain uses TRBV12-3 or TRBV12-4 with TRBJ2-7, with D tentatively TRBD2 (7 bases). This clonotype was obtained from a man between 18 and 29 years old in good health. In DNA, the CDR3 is TGTGCCGTGTCGGGAGGACCCCAGGACAGCTACGAGCAGTACTTC. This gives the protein CAVSGGPQDSYEQYF.